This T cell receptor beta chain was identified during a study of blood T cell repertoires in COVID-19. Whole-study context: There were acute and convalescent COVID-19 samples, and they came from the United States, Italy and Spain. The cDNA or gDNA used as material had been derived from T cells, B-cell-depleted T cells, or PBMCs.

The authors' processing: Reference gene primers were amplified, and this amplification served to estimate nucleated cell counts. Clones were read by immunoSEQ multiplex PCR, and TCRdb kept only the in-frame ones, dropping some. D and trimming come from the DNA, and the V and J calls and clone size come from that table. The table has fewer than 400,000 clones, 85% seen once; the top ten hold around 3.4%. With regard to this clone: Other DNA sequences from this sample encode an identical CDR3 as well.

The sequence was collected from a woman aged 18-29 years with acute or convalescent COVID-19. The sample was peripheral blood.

The CDR3, as DNA: TGTGCCAGCAGCGCGAACAGGGGAAAGGAGACCCAGTACTTC. Translated: CASSANRGKETQYF. The chain employs TRBV7-2 and TRBJ2-5; 7 nucleotides align to TRBD1. Unmatched junction bases numbered 8, after V lost 5 bases and J lost 5 bases. Germline-derived CDR1 and CDR2 are SGHTA and FQGNSA. This CDR3 contains 14 residues.